This T cell receptor beta chain is from a study of shared clonotypes between healthy human individuals. On the study more broadly: Used for every donor were three CD4 naive, three CD4 memory, two CD8 naive and one CD8 memory plate. General study results and limits: In contrast to clonotypes shared by all four donors, non-shared clonotypes had lower generation probabilities. In several donors, about 5% of naive CD4 clonotypes appeared in common.

The authors distributed each subset's genomic DNA evenly over several immunoSEQ plates. Sequencing was performed with immunoSEQ multiplex PCR; in TCRdb, only in-frame clones are kept and a portion is missing. Of about 530,000 clones listed, less than 96% are singletons. This clone was observed once. What it binds is not known. Specimen: naive CD4+ T cells sorted from blood. Noted subset: CD45RA+ positively selected. This receptor was identified in a woman aged 25 to 39 in good health.

The CDR3, as DNA: TGCGCCAGCAGTGATGGGACAGGGAGTTTCAATGAGCAGTTCTTC. This codes for CASSDGTGSFNEQFF. The chain is built from TRBV10-1 and TRBJ2-1; 9 bases fit TRBD1. CDR3 length: 15 amino acids. Germline values: CDR1 WNHNN, CDR2 SYGVQD (reference sequence). V shed 3 bases and J 6 bases; nucleotides not matched to a gene: 6.